These 17 T cell receptor beta chains were sequenced from one sample in a study of shared clonotypes between healthy human individuals. Sequenced by immunoSEQ multiplex PCR; TCRdb stores in-frame clones only, minus some. The sample shows about 2.4 million clones, more than 85% of them seen only once. The sequenced sample consisted of naive CD4+ T cells from PBMCs. Described subset: CD45RA+ positively selected. The receptors stem from a man aged 18 to 30 in good health. Some clones in this sample may be carry-over from other donors' samples.

Concerning this clone itself: Other DNA variants within this sample encode the same CDR3. The chain has TRBV29-1 and TRBJ1-1; no definite D call. CDR3 length: 12 amino acids. Germline V gene sequence: CDR1 SQVTM, CDR2 ANQGSEA. Trimming took off 4 bases at V and 2 bases at J, with 8 bases between the two ends. CDR3 bases: TGCAGCGTTGGCTGGGGAAACACTGAAGCTTTCTTT. Its protein is CSVGWGNTEAFF. Drawing the rest from reference TRBV29-1 and TRBJ1-1, the complete variable domain is SAVISQKPSRDICQRGTSLTIQCQVDSQVTMMFWYRQQPGQSLTLIATANQGSEATYESGFVIDKFPISRPNLTFSTLTVSNMSPEDSSIYLCSVGWGNTEAFFGQGTRLTVV.

This rearrangement joins TRBV25-1 to TRBJ1-1, with 9 bases aligning to TRBD1. This CDR3 spans 16 amino acids. CDR1 and CDR2 (germline): MGHDK, SYGVNS. Trimming cost V 8 bases and J 10 bases; bases outside gene matches: 20. The CDR3 coding sequence is TGTGCCAGCCAGCCGGGACAGGGATTTAGGACTAGTGGAGCTTTCTTT. Translation gives CASQPGQGFRTSGAFF.

V is TRBV19 and J is TRBJ1-2; D is possibly TRBD1 (5 bases). V shed 5 bases and J shed 5 bases, with 18 bases lying between them. The germline gives CDR1 LNHDA, CDR2 SQIVND (reference sequence). CDR3 length: 15 amino acids. The CDR3 region is CASSLPRDAKYGYTF. Written as DNA, the CDR3 is TGTGCCAGTAGTCTACCTCGGGACGCAAAATATGGCTACACCTTC.

In this sample, this clone turned up a few times. The chain combines TRBV25-1 with TRBJ1-4; D gene unclear. The length of the CDR3 is 17 residues. Trimming removed 6 bases at V and 0 bases at J, with 17 bases between. The V gene's germline CDR1 is MGHDK and CDR2 SYGVNS. DNA of the CDR3: TGTGCCAGCAGCCAAAGGGCCCGGATTACAACTAATGAAAAACTGTTTTTT. Encoded protein: CASSQRARITTNEKLFF.

V gene TRBV18 combines with J gene TRBJ2-1; perhaps D is TRBD1 or TRBD2 (6 bases each). This CDR3 has 13 amino acids. Germline V lookup: CDR1 KGHSH, CDR2 LQKENI. The V end lost 6 bases, the J end lost 7 bases, and 13 bases lay between the germline ends. The CDR3 sequence is CASSRGRVNEQFF. CDR3 sequence (DNA): TGTGCCAGCTCCCGGGGGCGGGTAAATGAGCAGTTCTTC.

This chain links TRBV5-8 with TRBJ2-1, with D perhaps TRBD1 or TRBD2 (5 bases each). The CDR3 contains 16 residues. Trimming stripped 2 bases from V and 4 bases from J, with 16 bases between. Germline CDR1 SGHTS, CDR2 YDEGEE. The CDR3 here is CASSLRPSWGYNEQFF. The CDR3 coding sequence is TGTGCCAGCAGCTTAAGGCCGAGTTGGGGGTACAATGAGCAGTTCTTC.

The V and J genes are TRBV2 and TRBJ2-1; the match to TRBD2 covers 10 bases. V lost 8 bases and J lost 7; bases outside the gene matches: 8. Germline CDR1 SNHLY, CDR2 FYNNEI. The CDR3 is 14 amino acids. The CDR3: CASGGASGSNEQFF. The DNA for the CDR3 is TGTGCCAGCGGCGGGGCTAGCGGGAGTAATGAGCAGTTCTTC. Using reference TRBV2 and TRBJ2-1 for the parts outside the CDR3, the full variable domain is EPEVTQTPSHQVTQMGQEVILRCVPISNHLYFYWYRQILGQKVEFLVSFYNNEISEKSEIFDDQFSVERPDGSNFTLKIRSTKLEDSAMYFCASGGASGSNEQFFGPGTRLTVL.

The V call is TRBV19, the J call TRBJ2-1; D may be TRBD1 or TRBD2 (5 bases each). The CDR3 has 11 amino acids. Germline CDR1 is LNHDA and CDR2 is SQIVND (reference sequence). Deletions cut 7 bases from V and 12 bases from J, with 13 bases between. CDR3 sequence: CASTLGVTQFF. In DNA form, the CDR3 reads TGTGCCAGTACCCTGGGGGTGACGCAGTTCTTC.

The chain combines TRBV9 with TRBJ2-2; possibly TRBD1 or TRBD2 for D (5 bases each). In germline, CDR1 is SGDLS, CDR2 YYNGEE. The CDR3 has 14 amino acids. Trimming cost V 0 bases and J 4 bases, with 7 bases left between them. In DNA form, the CDR3 reads TGTGCCAGCAGCGTAGCGGGGCGCACCGGGGAGCTGTTTTTT. Protein product: CASSVAGRTGELFF.

The chain carries TRBV5-8 and TRBJ1-1; D not certain. The CDR3 extends over 15 amino acids. V was trimmed by 4 bases and J by 2 bases, leaving 15 bases between them. Germline CDR1 reads SGHTS; CDR2 reads YDEGEE. In DNA form, the CDR3 reads TGTGCCAGCAGCCCCCGGGCAGTACCTAACACTGAAGCTTTCTTT. Protein: CASSPRAVPNTEAFF. Full variable domain (missing parts from reference TRBV5-8 and TRBJ1-1): EAGVTQSPTHLIKTRGQQATLRCSPISGHTSVYWYQQALGLGLQFLLWYDEGEERNRGNFPPRFSGRQFPNYSSELNVNALELEDSALYLCASSPRAVPNTEAFFGQGTRLTVV.

This clone has more than one count but fewer than ten. The J gene is TRBJ1-5, the V gene TRBV25-1; the match to TRBD1 covers 8 bases. V lost 7 bases and J lost 4; bases outside the gene matches: 0. The CDR3 is 12 amino acids. The V gene's germline CDR1 is MGHDK and CDR2 SYGVNS. The CDR3 protein is CASNRGNQPQHF. In nucleotides, the CDR3 is TGTGCCAGCAACAGGGGGAATCAGCCCCAGCATTTT.

The J gene is TRBJ2-7, the V gene TRBV7-9; TRBD2 agrees at 8 bases. The CDR3 is 14 residues long. The trim removed 1 base at V and 4 bases at J, leaving 3 bases unmatched. Germline assignment: CDR1 SEHNR and CDR2 FQNEAQ (reference sequence). The CDR3 spells CASSLVTSGYEQYF. DNA of the CDR3: TGTGCCAGCAGCTTAGTCACTAGCGGATACGAGCAGTACTTC.

The chain couples TRBV7-3 to TRBJ2-1; TRBD2 agrees at 10 bases. With 2 bases clipped from V and 9 bases from J, the junction kept 19 bases outside the gene matches. CDR1 is SGHTA and CDR2 is FQGTGA in the germline V gene. This CDR3 has 19 residues. The CDR3 nucleotides read TGTGCCAGCAGCTTATTCGCCCGAATTACTAGCGGGACACAGAGTGAGCAGTTCTTC. Encoded protein: CASSLFARITSGTQSEQFF.

With respect to this clone: Other DNA sequences in the same sample also yield this CDR3. This sequence joins TRBV9 and TRBJ2-1; 7 nucleotides match TRBD1. Unmatched junction bases numbered 3, after V lost 3 bases and J lost 0 bases. This CDR3 comprises 15 residues. CDR1 and CDR2 (germline): SGDLS, YYNGEE. The CDR3 is CASSAPGGSYNEQFF. The CDR3 region has the DNA TGTGCCAGCAGCGCCCCAGGGGGCTCCTACAATGAGCAGTTCTTC.

Comments on this clone: One end of the junction is discordant with germline, which a read error may explain. As DNA, the CDR3 is TGTGCCAGCAGTTTAGCCCACCTCGGACAGCTTTACGAGCAGTACTTC. Its protein product is CASSLAHLGQLYEQYF. The J gene is TRBJ2-7, the V gene TRBV7-2, with TRBD1 as a possible D gene (6 bases). The CDR3 is 16 residues long. Germline values: CDR1 SGHTA, CDR2 FQGNSA.

The chain links TRBV5-4 to TRBJ2-7, with a tentative D call TRBD1 (6 bases). V was shortened by 1 base and J by 5 bases, with 13 bases between the two germline ends. Germline CDR1 SGHNT, CDR2 YYREEE (reference sequence). The CDR3 runs 14 residues. CDR3 coding DNA: TGTGCCAGCAGCTTGCCCCAGGGGACCGACGAGCAGTACTTC. Its protein product is CASSLPQGTDEQYF.

The chain has TRBV4-3 and TRBJ2-3, with D possibly matching TRBD2 (6 bases). Germline V gene sequence: CDR1 LGHNA, CDR2 YSLEER. This CDR3 is built from 16 residues. V shed 6 bases and J shed 1 base, with 17 bases lying between them. The chain's CDR3 is CASSHHRELGTDTQYF. In DNA, the CDR3 is TGCGCCAGCAGTCACCACCGGGAGTTGGGCACAGATACGCAGTATTTT.